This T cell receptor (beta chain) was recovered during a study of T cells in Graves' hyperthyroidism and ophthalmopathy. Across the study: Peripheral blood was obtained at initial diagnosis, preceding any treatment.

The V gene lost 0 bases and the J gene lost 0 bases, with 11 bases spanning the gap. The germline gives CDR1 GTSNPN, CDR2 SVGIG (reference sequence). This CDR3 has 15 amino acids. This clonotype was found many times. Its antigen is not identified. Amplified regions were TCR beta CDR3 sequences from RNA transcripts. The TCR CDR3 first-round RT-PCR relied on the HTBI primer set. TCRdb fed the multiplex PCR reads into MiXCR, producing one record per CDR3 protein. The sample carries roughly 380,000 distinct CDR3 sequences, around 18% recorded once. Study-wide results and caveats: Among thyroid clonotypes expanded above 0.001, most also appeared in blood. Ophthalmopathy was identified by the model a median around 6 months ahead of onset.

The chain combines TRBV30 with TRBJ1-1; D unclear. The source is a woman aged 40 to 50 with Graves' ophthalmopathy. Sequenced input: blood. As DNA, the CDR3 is TGTGCCTGGAGTGTACGCCGGAGGGTGAACACTGAAGCTTTCTTT. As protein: CAWSVRRRVNTEAFF. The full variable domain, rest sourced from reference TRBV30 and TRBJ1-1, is SQTIHQWPATLVQPVGSPLSLECTVEGTSNPNLYWYRQAAGRGLQLLFYSVGIGQISSEVPQNLSASRPQDRQFILSSKKLLLSDSGFYLCAWSVRRRVNTEAFFGQGTRLTVV.